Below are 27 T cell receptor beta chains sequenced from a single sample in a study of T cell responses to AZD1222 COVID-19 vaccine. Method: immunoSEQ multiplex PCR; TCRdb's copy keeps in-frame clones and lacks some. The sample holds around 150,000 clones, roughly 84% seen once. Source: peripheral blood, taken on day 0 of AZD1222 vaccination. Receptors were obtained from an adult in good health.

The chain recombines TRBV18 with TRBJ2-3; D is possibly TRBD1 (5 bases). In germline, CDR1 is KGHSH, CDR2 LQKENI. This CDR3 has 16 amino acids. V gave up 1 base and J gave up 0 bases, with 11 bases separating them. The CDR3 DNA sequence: TGTGCCAGCTCACCACGACAGCAAAGTAGCACAGATACGCAGTATTTT. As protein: CASSPRQQSSTDTQYF.

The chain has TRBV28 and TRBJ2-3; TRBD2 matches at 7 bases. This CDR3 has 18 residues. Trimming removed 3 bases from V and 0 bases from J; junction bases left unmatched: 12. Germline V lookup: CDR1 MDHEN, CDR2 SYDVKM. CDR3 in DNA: TGTGCCAGCAGTTTGGGTACGGCTAGCGGTCCTAGCACAGATACGCAGTATTTT. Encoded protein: CASSLGTASGPSTDTQYF.

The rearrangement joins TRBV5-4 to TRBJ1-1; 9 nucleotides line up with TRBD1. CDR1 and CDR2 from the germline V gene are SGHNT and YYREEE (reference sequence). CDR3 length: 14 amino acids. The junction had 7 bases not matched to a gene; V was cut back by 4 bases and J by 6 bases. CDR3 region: CASSLSRDRAEAFF. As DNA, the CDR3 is TGTGCCAGCAGCCTGTCCCGGGACAGGGCTGAAGCTTTCTTT.

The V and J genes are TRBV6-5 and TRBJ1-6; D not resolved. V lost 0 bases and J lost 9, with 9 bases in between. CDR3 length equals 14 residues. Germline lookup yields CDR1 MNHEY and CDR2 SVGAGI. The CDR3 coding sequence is TGTGCCAGCAGTTACTCGAACCCTGGTTCACCCCTCCACTTT. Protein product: CASSYSNPGSPLHF.

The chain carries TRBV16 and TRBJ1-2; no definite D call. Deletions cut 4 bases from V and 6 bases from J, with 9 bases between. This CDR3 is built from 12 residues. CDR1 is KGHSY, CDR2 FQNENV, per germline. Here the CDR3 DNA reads TGTGCCAGCAGCCTTAGGACGCATGGCTACACCTTC. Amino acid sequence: CASSLRTHGYTF.

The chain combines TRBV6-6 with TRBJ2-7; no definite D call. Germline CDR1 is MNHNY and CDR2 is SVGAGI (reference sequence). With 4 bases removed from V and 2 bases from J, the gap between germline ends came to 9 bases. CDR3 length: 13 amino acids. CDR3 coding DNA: TGTGCCAGCAGTTCTCCACGAACCTACGAGCAGTACTTC. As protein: CASSSPRTYEQYF.

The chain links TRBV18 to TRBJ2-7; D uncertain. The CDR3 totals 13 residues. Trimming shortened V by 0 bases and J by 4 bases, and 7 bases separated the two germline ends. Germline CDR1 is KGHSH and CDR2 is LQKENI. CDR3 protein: CASSPPRSYEQYF. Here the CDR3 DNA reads TGTGCCAGCTCACCACCGCGATCTTACGAGCAGTACTTC.

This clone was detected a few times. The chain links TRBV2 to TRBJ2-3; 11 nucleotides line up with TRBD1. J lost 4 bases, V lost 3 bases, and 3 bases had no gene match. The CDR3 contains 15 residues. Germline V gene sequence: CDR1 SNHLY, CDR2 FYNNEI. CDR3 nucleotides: TGTGCCAGCAGTGAGGGACAGGGGGGGTCAGATACGCAGTATTTT. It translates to CASSEGQGGSDTQYF.

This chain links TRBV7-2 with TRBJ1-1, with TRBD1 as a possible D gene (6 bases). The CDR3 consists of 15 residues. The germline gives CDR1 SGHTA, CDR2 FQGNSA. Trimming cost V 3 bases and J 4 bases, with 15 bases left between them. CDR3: CASSFRGRLPTEAFF. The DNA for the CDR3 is TGTGCCAGCAGCTTCAGGGGACGTCTCCCCACTGAAGCTTTCTTT.

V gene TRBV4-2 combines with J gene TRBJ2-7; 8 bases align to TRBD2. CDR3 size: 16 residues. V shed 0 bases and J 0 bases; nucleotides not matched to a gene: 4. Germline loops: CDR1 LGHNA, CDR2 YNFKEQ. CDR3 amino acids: CASSQEGTSGSYEQYF. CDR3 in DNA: TGTGCCAGCAGCCAAGAGGGAACTAGCGGCTCCTACGAGCAGTACTTC.

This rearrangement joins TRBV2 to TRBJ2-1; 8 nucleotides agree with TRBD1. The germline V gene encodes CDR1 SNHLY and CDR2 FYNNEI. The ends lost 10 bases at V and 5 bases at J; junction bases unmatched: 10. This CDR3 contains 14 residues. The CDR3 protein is CATSIGTGDNEQFF. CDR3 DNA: TGTGCCACCTCAATCGGGACAGGCGACAATGAGCAGTTCTTC.

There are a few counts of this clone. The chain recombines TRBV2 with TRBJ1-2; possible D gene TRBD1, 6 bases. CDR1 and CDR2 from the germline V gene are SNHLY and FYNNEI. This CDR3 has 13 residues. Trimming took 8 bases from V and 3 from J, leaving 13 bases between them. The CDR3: CASGQQGYYGYTF. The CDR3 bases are TGTGCCAGCGGACAACAGGGCTACTATGGCTACACCTTC.

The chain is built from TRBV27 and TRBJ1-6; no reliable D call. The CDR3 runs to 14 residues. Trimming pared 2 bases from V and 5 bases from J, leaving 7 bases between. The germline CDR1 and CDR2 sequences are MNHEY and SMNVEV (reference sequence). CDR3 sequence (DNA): TGTGCCAGCAGTTTAGGCAGCGATAATTCACCCCTCCACTTT. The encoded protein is CASSLGSDNSPLHF.

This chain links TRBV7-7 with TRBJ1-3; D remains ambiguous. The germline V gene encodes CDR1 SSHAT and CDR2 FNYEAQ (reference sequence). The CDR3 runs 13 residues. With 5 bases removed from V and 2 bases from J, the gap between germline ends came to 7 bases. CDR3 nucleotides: TGTGCCAGCAGCCGAACTACTGGAAACACCATATATTTT. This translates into CASSRTTGNTIYF.

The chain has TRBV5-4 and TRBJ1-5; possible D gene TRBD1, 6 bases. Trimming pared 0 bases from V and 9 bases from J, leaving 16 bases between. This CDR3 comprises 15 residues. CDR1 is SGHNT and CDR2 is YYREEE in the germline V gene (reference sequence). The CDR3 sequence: CASSLGGPGSTPQHF. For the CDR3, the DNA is TGTGCCAGCAGCTTGGGGGGGCCAGGGAGCACGCCCCAGCATTTT.

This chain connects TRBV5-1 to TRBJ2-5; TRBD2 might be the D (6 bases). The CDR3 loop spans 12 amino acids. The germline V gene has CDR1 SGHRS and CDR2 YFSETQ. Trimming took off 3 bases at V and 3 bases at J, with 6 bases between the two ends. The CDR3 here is CASSSGEETQYF. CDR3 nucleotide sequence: TGCGCCAGCAGCTCGGGGGAAGAGACCCAGTACTTC.

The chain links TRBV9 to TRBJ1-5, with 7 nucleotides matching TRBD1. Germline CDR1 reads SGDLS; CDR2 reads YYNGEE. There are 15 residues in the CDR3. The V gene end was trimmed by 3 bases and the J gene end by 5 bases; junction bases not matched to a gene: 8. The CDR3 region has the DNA TGTGCCAGCAGCGCAGGGACAGAGAATTATCAGCCCCAGCATTTT. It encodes CASSAGTENYQPQHF. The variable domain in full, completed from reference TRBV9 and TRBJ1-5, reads DSGVTQTPKHLITATGQRVTLRCSPRSGDLSVYWYQQSLDQGLQFLIQYYNGEERAKGNILERFSAQQFPDLHSELNLSSLELGDSALYFCASSAGTENYQPQHFGDGTRLSIL.

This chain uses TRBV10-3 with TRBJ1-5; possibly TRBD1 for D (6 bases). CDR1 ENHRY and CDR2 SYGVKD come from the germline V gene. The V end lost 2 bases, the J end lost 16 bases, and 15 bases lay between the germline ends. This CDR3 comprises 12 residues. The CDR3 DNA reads TGTGCCATCAGTGAGGTAGGGACAATGCAACATTTT. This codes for CAISEVGTMQHF.

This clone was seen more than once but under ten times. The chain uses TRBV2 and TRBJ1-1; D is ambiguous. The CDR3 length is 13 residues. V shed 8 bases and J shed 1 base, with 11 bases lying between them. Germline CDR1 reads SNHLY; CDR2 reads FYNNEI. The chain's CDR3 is CASGETENTEAFF. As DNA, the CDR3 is TGTGCCAGCGGGGAGACGGAGAACACTGAAGCTTTCTTT.

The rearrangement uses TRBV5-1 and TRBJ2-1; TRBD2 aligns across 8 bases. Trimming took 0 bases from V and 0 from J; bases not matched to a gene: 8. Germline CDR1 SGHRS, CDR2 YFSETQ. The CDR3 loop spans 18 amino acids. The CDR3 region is CASSLVLAGPLSYNEQFF. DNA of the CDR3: TGCGCCAGCAGCTTGGTCCTAGCGGGTCCGCTCTCCTACAATGAGCAGTTCTTC.

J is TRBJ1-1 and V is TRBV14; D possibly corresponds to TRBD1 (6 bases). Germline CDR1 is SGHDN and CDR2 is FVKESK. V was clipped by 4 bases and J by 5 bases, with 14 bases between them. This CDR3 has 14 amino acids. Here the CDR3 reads CASSRGGGRTEAFF. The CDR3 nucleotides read TGTGCCAGCAGCCGGGGAGGGGGGAGGACTGAAGCTTTCTTT.

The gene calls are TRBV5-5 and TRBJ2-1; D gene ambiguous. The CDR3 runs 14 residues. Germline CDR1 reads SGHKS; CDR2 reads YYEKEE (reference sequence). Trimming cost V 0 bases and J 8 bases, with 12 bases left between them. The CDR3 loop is CASSLVGHFDEQFF. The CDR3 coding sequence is TGTGCCAGCAGCTTGGTTGGGCATTTCGATGAGCAGTTCTTC.

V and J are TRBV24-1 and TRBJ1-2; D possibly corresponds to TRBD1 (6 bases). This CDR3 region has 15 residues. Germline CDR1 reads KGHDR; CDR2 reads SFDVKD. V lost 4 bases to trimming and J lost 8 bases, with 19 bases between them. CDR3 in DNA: TGTGCCACCAGTGACAGCGCGGGGGGCGCCCGGGGCTACACCTTC. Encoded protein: CATSDSAGGARGYTF.

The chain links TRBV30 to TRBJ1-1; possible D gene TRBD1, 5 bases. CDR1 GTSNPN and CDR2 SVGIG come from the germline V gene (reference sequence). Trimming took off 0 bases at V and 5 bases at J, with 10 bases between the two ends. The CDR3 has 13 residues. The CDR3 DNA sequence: TGTGCCTGGAGTGTGACGGGGGGGACTGAAGCTTTCTTT. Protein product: CAWSVTGGTEAFF.

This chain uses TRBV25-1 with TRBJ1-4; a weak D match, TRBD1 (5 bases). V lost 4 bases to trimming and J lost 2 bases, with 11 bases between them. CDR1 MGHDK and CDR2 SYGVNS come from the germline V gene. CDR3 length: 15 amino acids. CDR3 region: CASSAPGFTNEKLFF. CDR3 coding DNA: TGTGCCAGCAGTGCCCCAGGGTTCACTAATGAAAAACTGTTTTTT.

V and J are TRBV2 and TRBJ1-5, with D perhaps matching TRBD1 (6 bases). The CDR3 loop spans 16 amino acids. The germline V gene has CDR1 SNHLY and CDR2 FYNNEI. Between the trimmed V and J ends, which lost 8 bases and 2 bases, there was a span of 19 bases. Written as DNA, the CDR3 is TGTGCCAGCGGCGGGGGCTCCGTCGGGGGCAATCAGCCCCAGCATTTT. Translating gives CASGGGSVGGNQPQHF. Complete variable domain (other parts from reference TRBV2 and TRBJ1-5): EPEVTQTPSHQVTQMGQEVILRCVPISNHLYFYWYRQILGQKVEFLVSFYNNEISEKSEIFDDQFSVERPDGSNFTLKIRSTKLEDSAMYFCASGGGSVGGNQPQHFGDGTRLSIL.

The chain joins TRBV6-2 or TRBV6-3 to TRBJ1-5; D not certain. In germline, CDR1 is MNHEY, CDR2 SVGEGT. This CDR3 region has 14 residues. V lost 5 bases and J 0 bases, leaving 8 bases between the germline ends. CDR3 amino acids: CASSRTSSNQPQHF. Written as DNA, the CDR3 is TGTGCCAGCAGTCGGACGTCTAGCAATCAGCCCCAGCATTTT.